Following are 17 T cell receptor beta chains from one sample sequenced in a study of T-cell reconstitution after alpha-beta-depleted transplantation in children. Unique molecular identifiers were used in preparing the TCRbeta library. TCRdb called the PCR reads again in MiXCR, with one record for every CDR3 protein. The profile shows approximately 800,000 distinct CDR3 sequences, 16% of them singletons. This sample comprised PBMCs, mostly from graft donor cells, obtained 360 days after TCRalphabeta/CD19-depleted stem cell transplant. The receptor source for this set is a male patient under 18 who had a stem cell transplant for acute lymphoblastic leukemia, so the T cells may come from the graft donor.

In this sample, this clonotype turned up a few times. This sequence joins TRBV11-2 and TRBJ2-7, with D perhaps TRBD2 (6 bases). The germline V gene encodes CDR1 SGHAT and CDR2 FQNNGV. This CDR3 comprises 14 residues. The V end lost 8 bases, the J end lost 1 base, and 15 bases lay between the germline ends. The CDR3 DNA follows: TGTGCCAGCCTCCCGCTTGCGGGGTCCTACGAGCAGTACTTC. Translation gives CASLPLAGSYEQYF.

This clonotype has only a few counts. This sequence joins TRBV5-1 and TRBJ2-1; 12 positions match TRBD2. V was clipped by 2 bases and J by 6 bases; unmatched bases: 3. The CDR3 is 15 residues long. CDR1 and CDR2 (germline): SGHRS, YFSETQ. This CDR3 reads CASSFGTSGPNEQFF. The CDR3, as DNA: TGCGCCAGCAGCTTCGGGACTAGCGGGCCCAATGAGCAGTTCTTC.

V and J are TRBV5-1 and TRBJ2-7, with a weak D call TRBD2 (5 bases). Germline V gives CDR1 SGHRS, CDR2 YFSETQ. Trimming pared 1 base from V and 4 bases from J, leaving 9 bases between. This CDR3 is 13 amino acids long. The DNA of the CDR3 is TGCGCCAGCAGCTTGCGGGATATGTACGAGCAGTACTTC. It encodes CASSLRDMYEQYF.

The rearrangement joins TRBV29-1 to TRBJ2-2; D is possibly TRBD2 (5 bases). This CDR3 is built from 14 residues. Trimming removed 1 base from V and 7 bases from J, with 13 bases in between. Germline values: CDR1 SQVTM, CDR2 ANQGSEA. CDR3 nucleotide sequence: TGCAGCGTTGAAGTGGGGAGTGGGGTCGGGGAGCTGTTTTTT. Its protein product is CSVEVGSGVGELFF.

The chain couples TRBV7-9 to TRBJ2-2; no reliable D call. V lost 5 bases, J lost 4 bases, and 8 bases lay in between. Germline CDR1 and CDR2: SEHNR and FQNEAQ (reference sequence). The CDR3 spans 13 residues. This CDR3 reads CASSTHVTGELFF. The DNA for the CDR3 is TGTGCCAGCAGCACACACGTCACCGGGGAGCTGTTTTTT.

As concerns this clonotype: Because the CDR3 is missing its conserved closing phenylalanine or tryptophan, this is likely a read error. The rearrangement links TRBV29-1 to TRBJ2-3, with TRBD2 as a possible D gene (5 bases). This CDR3 contains 15 residues. V lost 3 bases and J lost 0, with 13 bases in between. The germline V gene has CDR1 SQVTM and CDR2 ANQGSEA. CDR3 amino acids: CSVEGIRGSTDTQYY. The CDR3 DNA sequence: TGCAGCGTTGAGGGAATACGGGGTAGCACAGATACGCAGTATTAT.

This clonotype was detected only a few times. The chain recombines TRBV6-5 with TRBJ1-2; TRBD1 is a possible D gene (5 bases). The V end was cut by 2 bases, the J end by 8 bases, with 24 bases between. This CDR3 has 17 amino acids. Germline CDR1 and CDR2: MNHEY and SVGAGI. CDR3 bases: TGTGCCAGCAGTTACGATGTGGCCCTCCCGGCGGGACGCGGCTACACCTTC. Protein: CASSYDVALPAGRGYTF.

This chain uses TRBV5-1 with TRBJ1-1, with 8 bases identical to TRBD1. V gave up 3 bases and J gave up 11 bases; unmatched junction bases: 12. Germline loops: CDR1 SGHRS, CDR2 YFSETQ. The CDR3 is made up of 14 amino acids. This chain's CDR3 is CASSSTFGQGWAFF. CDR3 bases: TGCGCCAGCAGCTCCACCTTTGGACAGGGTTGGGCTTTCTTT.

This chain uses TRBV5-1 with TRBJ2-1; D may be TRBD2 (6 bases). Germline CDR1 reads SGHRS; CDR2 reads YFSETQ. With 4 bases removed from V and 7 bases from J, the gap between germline ends came to 15 bases. The CDR3 runs 14 residues. This chain's CDR3 is CASSRRGLFNEQFF. The CDR3 DNA follows: TGCGCCAGCAGCCGTCGGGGACTGTTTAATGAGCAGTTCTTC.

The sample holds a few counts of this clonotype. The chain combines TRBV20-1 with TRBJ2-5; 11 nucleotides agree with TRBD2. This CDR3 spans 15 amino acids. Germline assignment: CDR1 DFQATT and CDR2 SNEGSKA (reference sequence). V was clipped by 2 bases and J by 13 bases; unmatched bases: 15. CDR3 sequence: CSARSSAILAGGWYF. CDR3 DNA: TGCAGTGCTAGATCCTCGGCTATTCTAGCGGGAGGATGGTACTTC.

The chain links TRBV6-2 or TRBV6-3 to TRBJ2-1, with a tentative D call TRBD2 (6 bases). Germline V gene sequence: CDR1 MNHEY, CDR2 SVGEGT. The CDR3 has 20 amino acids. The germline V and J ends were trimmed by 5 bases and 0 bases, with 26 bases remaining between them. The chain's CDR3 is CASSPPGGWTTLGSYNEQFF. DNA of the CDR3: TGTGCCAGCAGTCCACCAGGCGGGTGGACTACCTTAGGCTCCTACAATGAGCAGTTCTTC.

The CDR3 spells CSIRGGGEQFF. The CDR3 nucleotides are TGCAGCATAAGAGGTGGTGGTGAGCAGTTCTTC. V is TRBV29-1 and J is TRBJ2-1; D is undetermined. Germline V gene lookup returns CDR1 SQVTM and CDR2 ANQGSEA. Deletions cut 8 bases from V and 9 bases from J, with 14 bases between. CDR3 length: 11 amino acids.

V is TRBV5-1 and J is TRBJ2-5; 11 bases map to TRBD2. This CDR3 is built from 18 residues. Trimming removed 5 bases from V and 2 bases from J; junction bases left unmatched: 14. CDR1 is SGHRS, CDR2 YFSETQ, per germline. The CDR3 region is CASSLRTSGWGLQETQYF. CDR3 nucleotide sequence: TGCGCCAGCAGTCTCCGGACTAGCGGGTGGGGGTTACAAGAGACCCAGTACTTC.

A few counts support this clonotype. The rearrangement uses TRBV6-5 and TRBJ2-3; 13 bases are a match to TRBD2. With V trimmed by 0 bases and J by 4 bases, 7 bases remained unmatched. Germline CDR1 and CDR2: MNHEY and SVGAGI. CDR3 length: 18 residues. CDR3 DNA: TGTGCCAGCAGTTACTCGATGGGACTAGCGGGAAACGCAGATACGCAGTATTTT. Its translation: CASSYSMGLAGNADTQYF.

For the CDR3, the DNA is TGTGCCAGCAGCTTAGCGGGGCATGGCTACACCTTC. It yields the protein CASSLAGHGYTF. The rearrangement links TRBV7-2 to TRBJ1-2; perhaps TRBD1 as D (5 bases). Trimming removed 0 bases from V and 6 bases from J, with 5 bases in between. Per the germline V gene, CDR1 is SGHTA and CDR2 is FQGNSA. This CDR3 contains 12 residues.

In this sample, this clonotype turned up many times. This chain joins TRBV29-1 and TRBJ2-3; a weak D match, TRBD1 (5 bases). Between the trimmed V and J ends, which lost 0 bases and 12 bases, there was a span of 10 bases. CDR1 is SQVTM, CDR2 ANQGSEA, per germline. This CDR3 comprises 11 residues. DNA for the CDR3: TGCAGCGTTGAAGATCAAGGGGTCCAGTATTTT. Translation: CSVEDQGVQYF.

This chain connects TRBV4-1 to TRBJ2-1; D gene ambiguous. V lost 3 bases and J 10 bases, leaving 13 bases between the germline ends. In germline, CDR1 is MGHRA, CDR2 YSYEKL. There are 13 residues in the CDR3. The CDR3 reads CASSHALRFEQFF. The DNA of the CDR3 is TGCGCCAGCAGCCACGCGCTTAGGTTCGAGCAGTTCTTC.